These T cell receptor beta chains were read from a single sample in a study of technical replicates of blood from several donors. Clones were read by immunoSEQ multiplex PCR, and TCRdb kept only the in-frame ones, dropping some. The data hold roughly 67,000 clones, with roughly 98% observed a single time. Sequencing was carried out using T cells isolated from PBMCs. These receptors all stem from a human donor in good health. CDR3s include the opening cysteine and the closing phenylalanine or tryptophan. A D gene is named only where the DNA matches it firmly. Rows may omit the clone size; those that give it use once, few, many or a size class.

d_call,v_call,clone_size,cdr3_length,j_call,cdr3_aa,cdr3_nt
TRBD2,TRBV6-1,once,20,TRBJ2-2,CASSERPGLAGGFNTGELFF,TGTGCCAGCAGTGAACGGCCGGGACTAGCGGGGGGATTTAACACCGGGGAGCTGTTTTTT
.,TRBV7-9,once,15,TRBJ2-7,CASSLGLGSSDEQYF,TGTGCCAGCAGCTTAGGATTAGGGAGTTCCGACGAGCAGTACTTC
.,TRBV27,.,15,TRBJ1-1,CASSLGGPGNTEAFF,TGTGCCAGCAGTTTGGGGGGGCCGGGGAACACTGAAGCTTTCTTT
.,TRBV28,.,16,TRBJ1-1,CASSPETGRVRTEAFF,TGTGCCAGCAGTCCCGAAACCGGGAGGGTACGGACTGAAGCTTTCTTT
TRBD2,TRBV28,.,16,TRBJ2-3,CASTSYGRAAPDTQYF,TGTGCCAGCACCTCCTACGGGAGGGCCGCCCCAGATACGCAGTATTTT
TRBD1,TRBV5-1,once,14,TRBJ2-7,CASSLGTGGYEQYF,TGCGCCAGCAGCTTGGGAACAGGGGGCTACGAGCAGTACTTC
TRBD1,TRBV5-1,.,17,TRBJ2-7,CASRTGGPDRVLYEQYF,TGCGCCAGCAGAACAGGGGGGCCCGACAGGGTCCTCTACGAGCAGTACTTC
.,TRBV4-1,.,13,TRBJ2-7,CASSQGPFNEQYF,TGCGCCAGCAGCCAAGGGCCCTTCAACGAGCAGTACTTC
.,TRBV27,.,14,TRBJ2-7,CASSSGGWPYEQYF,TGTGCCAGCTCGAGCGGAGGGTGGCCCTACGAGCAGTACTTC
TRBD1,TRBV7-3,.,16,TRBJ2-3,CASSSTGGGLTDTQYF,TGTGCCAGCAGCTCGACAGGGGGCGGATTAACAGATACGCAGTATTTT
TRBD2,TRBV4-1,.,22,TRBJ2-4,CASSQESAGRLAGGPGKNIQYF,TGCGCCAGCAGCCAAGAGTCGGCAGGGAGGCTAGCGGGGGGGCCGGGCAAAAACATTCAGTACTTC
TRBD2,TRBV5-1,.,14,TRBJ2-7,CASSSSGGSYEQYF,TGCGCCAGCAGCTCTAGCGGGGGAAGCTACGAGCAGTACTTC
TRBD2,TRBV27,.,21,TRBJ2-7,CASSLDRGSSGRAVSSYEQYF,TGTGCCAGCAGTTTAGACCGGGGAAGTAGCGGGAGGGCCGTGAGTTCCTACGAGCAGTACTTC
.,TRBV5-1,.,14,TRBJ1-1,CASSPLGGPTEAFF,TGCGCCAGCAGCCCTCTCGGGGGACCCACTGAAGCTTTCTTT
.,TRBV29-1,.,14,TRBJ2-1,CSVGRASPYNEQFF,TGCAGCGTTGGAAGAGCGAGTCCCTACAATGAGCAGTTCTTC
.,TRBV5-1,.,15,TRBJ2-1,CASSLDLSSYNEQFF,TGCGCCAGCAGCTTGGACTTAAGCTCCTACAATGAGCAGTTCTTC
TRBD2,TRBV9,.,16,TRBJ2-1,CASSPGSGGAYNEQFF,TGTGCCAGCAGCCCGGGGAGTGGGGGGGCCTACAATGAGCAGTTCTTC
.,TRBV5-1,.,15,TRBJ1-6,CASSLGRHGNSPLHF,TGCGCCAGCAGCTTGGGAAGACACGGTAATTCACCCCTCCACTTT
.,TRBV7-9,.,14,TRBJ1-4,CASSSQTGSEKLFF,TGTGCCAGCAGCTCCCAGACAGGCAGTGAAAAACTGTTTTTT
TRBD1,TRBV11-3,.,13,TRBJ1-2,CASSPGTGDGYTF,TGTGCCAGCAGCCCCGGGACAGGGGATGGCTACACCTTC